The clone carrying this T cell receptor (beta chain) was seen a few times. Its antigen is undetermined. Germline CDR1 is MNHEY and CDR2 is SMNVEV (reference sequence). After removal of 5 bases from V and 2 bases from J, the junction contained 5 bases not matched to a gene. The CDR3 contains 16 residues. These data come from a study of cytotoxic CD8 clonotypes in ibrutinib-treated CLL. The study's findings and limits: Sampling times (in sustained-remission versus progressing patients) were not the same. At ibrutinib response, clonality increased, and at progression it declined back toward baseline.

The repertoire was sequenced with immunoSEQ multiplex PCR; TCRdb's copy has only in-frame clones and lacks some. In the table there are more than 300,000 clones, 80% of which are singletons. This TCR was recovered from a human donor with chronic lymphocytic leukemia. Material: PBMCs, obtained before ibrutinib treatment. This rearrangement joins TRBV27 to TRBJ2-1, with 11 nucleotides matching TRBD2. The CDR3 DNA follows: TGTGCCAGCAGTAGAGGGACTAGCGGAACCTACAATGAGCAGTTCTTC. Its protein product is CASSRGTSGTYNEQFF.